A selection of T cell receptor beta chains follows, all from one sample in a study of T-cell memory formation after mild COVID-19. TCRdb passed the 5' RACE reads through MiXCR, listing each CDR3 protein once. The sample shows hundreds of thousands of distinct CDR3 sequences, roughly 15% of them seen only once. Material for sequencing was PBMCs or a T cell subset sorted from them (not recorded which). The receptor source for this set is a man in his late teens or twenties who had mild COVID-19 (a few samples of this study predate the infection). Cell type and time point are not known. CDR3s include the opening cysteine and the closing phenylalanine or tryptophan. The D gene is left open where the match is weak. Where a row states a size, it is once, few, many or the class of an expanded clone; other rows omit it.

13	TRBV12-3/TRBV12-4	TRBJ1-1	few	.	TGTGCCAGCAGTCGCCGGGGGCGCGCTGAAGCTTTCTTT	CASSRRGRAEAFF
14	TRBV10-3	TRBJ1-1	.	.	TGTGCCATCAGCACAGACCACATGAACACTGAAGCTTTCTTT	CAISTDHMNTEAFF
13	TRBV2	TRBJ2-5	.	TRBD2	TGTGCCAGCAGCCCCGGGGGGTCGGAGACCCAGTACTTC	CASSPGGSETQYF
15	TRBV14	TRBJ1-6	.	TRBD1	TGTGCCAGCAGCCAAGTTCGGACAGGGGGCTCACCCATCCACTTT	CASSQVRTGGSPIHF
12	TRBV11-3	TRBJ1-1	many	.	TGTGCCAGCAGCCCGGGGGCTACTGAAGCTTTCTTT	CASSPGATEAFF
16	TRBV15	TRBJ2-3	.	.	TGTGCCACCAGCAGAGCTGCCAGGGTGAGCACAGATACGCAGTATTTT	CATSRAARVSTDTQYF
14	TRBV29-1	TRBJ2-4	.	TRBD1	TGCAGCGTTTCCCCAACAGGGGGCAAAAACATTCAGTACTTC	CSVSPTGGKNIQYF
14	TRBV12-3/TRBV12-4	TRBJ2-3	.	.	TGTGCCAGCAGTTTAGCGCCAGACGCAGATACGCAGTATTTT	CASSLAPDADTQYF
15	TRBV4-2	TRBJ2-3	many	TRBD1	TGTGCCAGCAGCAAAGACAGGGAAGCGACAGATACGCAGTATTTT	CASSKDREATDTQYF
13	TRBV20-1	TRBJ1-5	.	.	TGCAGTGCTGCGACAGGAAGCAATCAGCCCCAGCATTTT	CSAATGSNQPQHF
13	TRBV15	TRBJ2-7	.	.	TGTGCCACCAGCAGGGATTACTCCTACGAGCAGTACTTC	CATSRDYSYEQYF
14	TRBV29-1	TRBJ2-5	.	TRBD2	TGCAGCGTTGTCCTAGCGGGGAGCCAAGAGACCCAGTACTTC	CSVVLAGSQETQYF
15	TRBV6-1	TRBJ1-5	.	.	TGTGCCAGCAGTGGGGCCAGGGCGGACAATCAGCCCCAGCATTTT	CASSGARADNQPQHF
16	TRBV5-1	TRBJ2-1	.	.	TGCGCCAGCAGCTGGGGACTACGGGACAGCTACAATGAGCAGTTCTTC	CASSWGLRDSYNEQFF
12	TRBV29-1	TRBJ1-2	few	TRBD1	TGCAGCGCAGACAGGGTCTACTATGGCTACACCTTC	CSADRVYYGYTF
16	TRBV4-2	TRBJ1-4	few	.	TGTGCCAGCAGCCAGGCCTCGGGACGGCCCTCAGGGGAACTGTTTTTT	CASSQASGRPSGELFF